Detailed here is one TCR beta chain. Which antigen it targets is not known. Per-nucleotide qualities are absent, and no much larger clonotype sits a single base away. The sample is drawn from a study of cytomegalovirus exposure and HLA in healthy donors (dated by TCRdb to 2016 to 2017). Concerning the study at large: The 550 to 750 repertoires of the first cohort and the 95 to 150 validation repertoires were produced on the same platform, according to a later analysis. The study was designed to test whether signatures of past pathogen exposure could be identified by cataloging public T cell receptors. A separate validation cohort of roughly 130 different subjects was used in addition to the roughly 700-subject first cohort. The study combined high-throughput TCR immunosequencing, statistical association of individual TCRs with disease status, and machine learning to predict cytomegalovirus infection status. Study-level results and caveats: Most TCR sequences were observed very rarely across donors, whereas some public TCRs were present in many individuals. All 120 or so repertoires were used to score co-occurrence in the validation cohort in a later analysis, because that analysis had no HLA typing for the cohort. In a later analysis, TCRs clustered in the first cohort were found to also tend to co-occur in the 130 or so validation repertoires, with approximately 95% of cluster scores above 0. The classifier was reported to diagnose cytomegalovirus status with high specificity and sensitivity in both the original cohort and the validation cohort. Three of the identified cytomegalovirus-associated TCR beta chains were confirmed in vitro to be specific for cytomegalovirus antigens. In the study, 150 to 200 TCR beta chains were listed as associated with cytomegalovirus. It was suggested by the authors that the approach could potentially be generalized to other disease states and immunological phenotypes.

Libraries were built with the immunoSEQ multiplex PCR assay. Concerning the study's data processing: To diagnose cytomegalovirus status from the catalog of TCR beta chain sequences, a statistical classification framework was built. TCRdb stores this immuneACCESS table with in-frame sequences only. Part of the clones is absent; in the studies checked, under half of the shortfall reflects unresolved V genes, and no reason is known for the rest. D and trimming were read from the DNA, whereas the V and J calls and clone size are those reported in that table. For this sample there are 200,000 to 300,000 clones; more than 75% appear just once. The ten largest clonotypes hold 1% to 1.5% of the sample. Separate from the approximately 700-subject first cohort, the validation cohort of 120 subjects was the group to which the donors belonged. Per the germline V gene (reference sequence), MNHEY is the CDR1 and SMNVEV is the CDR2. From the cysteine up to the phenylalanine, the CDR3 has a length of 13 residues. Left in the record is the CDR3 DNA by itself, 39 bases read in frame from the first base. After removal of 7 bases from V and 2 bases from J, the junction retains 4 bases not matched to a gene.

The TCR sequence derives from a woman between 25 and 40 years old in good health and CMV-seropositive. Rearrangement joined TRBV27 to TRBJ2-7, and 8 junctional nucleotides match TRBD1. Sequenced material: PBMCs. The bases read TGTGCCAGCACAGGACAGGGCGCCTACGAGCAGTACTTC. This gives the protein CASTGQGAYEQYF.